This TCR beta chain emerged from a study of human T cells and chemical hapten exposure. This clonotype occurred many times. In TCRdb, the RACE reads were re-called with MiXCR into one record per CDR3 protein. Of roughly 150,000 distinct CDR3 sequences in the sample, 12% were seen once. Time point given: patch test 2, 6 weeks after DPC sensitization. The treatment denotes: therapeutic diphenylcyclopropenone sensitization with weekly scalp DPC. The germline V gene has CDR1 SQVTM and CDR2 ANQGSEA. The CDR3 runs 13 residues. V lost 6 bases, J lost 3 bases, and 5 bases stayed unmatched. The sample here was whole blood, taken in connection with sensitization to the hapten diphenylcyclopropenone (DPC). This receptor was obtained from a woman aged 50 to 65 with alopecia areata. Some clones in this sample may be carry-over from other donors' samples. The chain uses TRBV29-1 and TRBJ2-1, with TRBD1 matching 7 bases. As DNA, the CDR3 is TGCAGCGTAGGCCGGGACAGCTACAATGAGCAGTTCTTC. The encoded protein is CSVGRDSYNEQFF.